This TCR beta chain was identified in a study of T cell repertoires in cytomegalovirus infection. Trimming took off 4 bases at V and 7 bases at J, with 23 bases between the two ends. This CDR3 is 17 amino acids long. The germline CDR1 and CDR2 sequences are ENHRY and SYGVKD. On this clonotype itself: Its antigen is currently unknown.

Using its own MiXCR run on the reads, TCRdb lists one record per CDR3 protein. The sample records approximately 910,000 distinct CDR3 sequences, approximately 30% being singletons. This receptor was obtained from a human donor in good health (CMV status not recorded). Some clones in this sample may be carry-over from other donors' samples. The chain joins TRBV10-3 to TRBJ2-1; D perhaps matches TRBD2 (5 bases). The sample here was cultured CD8+ T cells from PBMCs, taken from culture after CMV antigen stimulation. The chain's CDR3 is CAISVKERETYANEQFF. In DNA form, the CDR3 reads TGTGCCATCAGTGTGAAGGAGAGGGAAACGTATGCTAATGAGCAGTTCTTC.